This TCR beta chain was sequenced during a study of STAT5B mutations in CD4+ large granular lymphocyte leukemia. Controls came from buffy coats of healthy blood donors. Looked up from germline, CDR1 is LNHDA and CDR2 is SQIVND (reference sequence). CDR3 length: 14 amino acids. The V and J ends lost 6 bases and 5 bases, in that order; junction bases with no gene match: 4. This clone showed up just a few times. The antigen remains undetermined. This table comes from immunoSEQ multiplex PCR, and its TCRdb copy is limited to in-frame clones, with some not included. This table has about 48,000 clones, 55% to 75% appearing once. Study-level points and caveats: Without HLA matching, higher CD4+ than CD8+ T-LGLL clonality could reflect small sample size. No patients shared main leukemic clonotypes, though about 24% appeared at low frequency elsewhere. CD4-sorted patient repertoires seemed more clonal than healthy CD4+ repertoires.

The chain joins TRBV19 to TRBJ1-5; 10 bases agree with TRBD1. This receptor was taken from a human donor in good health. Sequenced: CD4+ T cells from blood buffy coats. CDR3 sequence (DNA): TGTGCCAGTAGCCCGGGACAGGGGCATCAGCCCCAGCATTTT. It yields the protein CASSPGQGHQPQHF. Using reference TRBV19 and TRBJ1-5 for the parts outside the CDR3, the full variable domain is DGGITQSPKYLFRKEGQNVTLSCEQNLNHDAMYWYRQDPGQGLRLIYYSQIVNDFQKGDIAEGYSVSREKKESFPLTVTSAQKNPTAFYLCASSPGQGHQPQHFGDGTRLSIL.